The clone carrying this T cell receptor beta chain appeared a single time. Its target is not known. To make TCR beta libraries, researchers used iRepertoire HTBI primers and Arm-PCR of CDR3 regions. TCRdb recomputed calls from the multiplex PCR reads with MiXCR, one row per CDR3 protein. The sample consists of around 500,000 distinct CDR3 sequences, about 16% of them appearing once. The CDR3 runs 14 residues. CDR1 is SGHRS, CDR2 YFSETQ, per germline. V lost 1 base and J lost 6, with 13 bases in between. Time point specified: newly diagnosed GD, antithyroid drugs for less than 3 months. PBMC-extracted RNA yielded the TCR library. This entry belongs to a study of regulatory T cells in long-lasting Graves disease. The study's findings and limits: Reduced TCR diversity was observed in persistent Graves' patients versus newly diagnosed patients.

These data were likewise used in another study, on T cells in Graves' hyperthyroidism and ophthalmopathy. As that report states: Most thyroid clonotypes expanded above 0.001 appeared in blood too.

This chain connects TRBV5-1 to TRBJ1-1; D unresolved. The source material was peripheral blood mononuclear cells (PBMCs), sampled at new diagnosis, from a patient treated with antithyroid drugs. This clonotype was obtained from a woman aged 40 to 65 with Graves disease. The CDR3 sequence: CASSLTGRFPEAFF. The CDR3 region has the DNA TGCGCCAGCAGCTTGACTGGGAGGTTCCCTGAAGCTTTCTTT.